Following are 10 T cell receptor beta chains from one sample sequenced in a study of shared clonotypes between healthy human individuals. CD45RO-negative, CCR7-positively selected cells formed the naive CD8 fraction, excluding terminally differentiated effector memory CD45RA+ cells. Sequencing was performed with immunoSEQ multiplex PCR; in TCRdb, only in-frame clones are kept and a portion is missing. The table records over 2 million clones, about 95% of them present only once. The specimen was naive CD8+ T cells sorted from blood. Receptors originate from a man in his late teens or twenties in good health.

The gene calls are TRBV13 and TRBJ2-7; either TRBD1 or TRBD2 may fit D (6 bases each). The CDR3 sequence is 15 residues long. V was clipped by 1 base and J by 2 bases, with 12 bases between them. Germline CDR1 PRHDT, CDR2 FYEKMQ (reference sequence). CDR3 in amino acids: CASSLEGGGTYEQYF. CDR3 bases: TGTGCCAGCAGCTTAGAGGGGGGCGGGACCTACGAGCAGTACTTC.

This clone was detected only a few times. This sequence joins TRBV7-9 and TRBJ1-2, with D uncertain. This CDR3 has 12 residues. V was trimmed by 2 bases and J by 8 bases, leaving 9 bases between them. CDR1 and CDR2 from the germline V gene are SEHNR and FQNEAQ (reference sequence). The CDR3 protein is CASSLFIDGYTF. CDR3 bases: TGTGCCAGCAGCTTATTTATCGACGGCTACACCTTC.

The chain joins TRBV7-6 to TRBJ1-2; TRBD1 matches at 9 bases. V shed 5 bases and J 6 bases; nucleotides not matched to a gene: 10. From germline, CDR1 is SGHVS and CDR2 FNYEAQ. This CDR3 comprises 15 residues. The CDR3 nucleotides read TGTGCCAGCAGCGTGGGCCTGGGGACAGGGAATGGCTACACCTTC. This encodes CASSVGLGTGNGYTF.

This chain connects TRBV7-9 to TRBJ2-1; 7 nucleotides match TRBD2. The CDR3 has 14 residues. J gave up 9 bases and V 0 bases, and 5 bases lay outside the gene matches. Germline assignment: CDR1 SEHNR and CDR2 FQNEAQ (reference sequence). CDR3 residues: CASSLAERGSEQFF. The CDR3 bases are TGTGCCAGCAGCTTAGCGGAGCGGGGCAGTGAGCAGTTCTTC.

This sequence joins TRBV29-1 and TRBJ1-1; D gene uncertain. The CDR3 is 12 residues long. In germline, CDR1 is SQVTM, CDR2 ANQGSEA. The V end was cut by 2 bases, the J end by 8 bases, with 12 bases between. The CDR3 nucleotides are TGCAGCGTTGAACATCTCGGTTCAGAAGCTTTCTTT. Protein: CSVEHLGSEAFF. The full variable domain, rest sourced from reference TRBV29-1 and TRBJ1-1, is SAVISQKPSRDICQRGTSLTIQCQVDSQVTMMFWYRQQPGQSLTLIATANQGSEATYESGFVIDKFPISRPNLTFSTLTVSNMSPEDSSIYLCSVEHLGSEAFFGQGTRLTVV.

The rearrangement links TRBV6-5 to TRBJ1-5; D may be TRBD1 (5 bases). Looked up from germline, CDR1 is MNHEY and CDR2 is SVGAGI. CDR3 length equals 15 residues. Deletions cut 6 bases from V and 0 bases from J, with 12 bases between. The CDR3 region has the DNA TGTGCCAGCAGAAGTGGACAAAATAGCAATCAGCCCCAGCATTTT. Translated, it gives CASRSGQNSNQPQHF.

This sequence joins TRBV28 and TRBJ2-1, with TRBD1 matching over 9 bases. Trimming at V came to 5 bases and at J to 7 bases, leaving 6 bases not matched to a gene. This CDR3 has 14 residues. The germline gives CDR1 MDHEN, CDR2 SYDVKM. The CDR3 spells CASSTRDRENEQFF. DNA for the CDR3: TGTGCCAGCAGTACTAGGGACAGGGAGAATGAGCAGTTCTTC.

This clone was found once. The genes are TRBV5-4 and TRBJ1-2, with 8 positions matching TRBD1. V shed 7 bases, J shed 0 bases, and the junction held 5 bases outside the gene matches. This CDR3 is 14 amino acids long. The germline gives CDR1 SGHNT, CDR2 YYREEE (reference sequence). DNA of the CDR3: TGTGCCAGCGCAACAGGGGGAGCTAACTATGGCTACACCTTC. Residues: CASATGGANYGYTF. Combining the CDR3 with reference TRBV5-4 and TRBJ1-2 gives the whole variable domain ETGVTQSPTHLIKTRGQQVTLRCSSQSGHNTVSWYQQALGQGPQFIFQYYREEENGRGNFPPRFSGLQFPNYSSELNVNALELDDSALYLCASATGGANYGYTFGSGTRLTVV.

The V gene is TRBV27, the J gene TRBJ2-5; TRBD2 aligns across 11 bases. Germline CDR1 is MNHEY and CDR2 is SMNVEV (reference sequence). Trimming cost V 3 bases and J 4 bases; bases outside gene matches: 4. This CDR3 is 15 amino acids long. The CDR3: CASSLIAGGGETQYF. The CDR3 region has the DNA TGTGCCAGCAGTTTGATAGCGGGAGGGGGAGAGACCCAGTACTTC.

The gene calls are TRBV6-5 and TRBJ1-1; D call uncertain. CDR1 MNHEY and CDR2 SVGAGI come from the germline V gene. The CDR3 is 12 amino acids. V was pared by 6 bases and J by 10 bases, with 15 bases between. CDR3 in DNA: TGTGCCAGCAGCCCCGGGATCAAAGGAGCTTTCTTT. Encoded protein: CASSPGIKGAFF.